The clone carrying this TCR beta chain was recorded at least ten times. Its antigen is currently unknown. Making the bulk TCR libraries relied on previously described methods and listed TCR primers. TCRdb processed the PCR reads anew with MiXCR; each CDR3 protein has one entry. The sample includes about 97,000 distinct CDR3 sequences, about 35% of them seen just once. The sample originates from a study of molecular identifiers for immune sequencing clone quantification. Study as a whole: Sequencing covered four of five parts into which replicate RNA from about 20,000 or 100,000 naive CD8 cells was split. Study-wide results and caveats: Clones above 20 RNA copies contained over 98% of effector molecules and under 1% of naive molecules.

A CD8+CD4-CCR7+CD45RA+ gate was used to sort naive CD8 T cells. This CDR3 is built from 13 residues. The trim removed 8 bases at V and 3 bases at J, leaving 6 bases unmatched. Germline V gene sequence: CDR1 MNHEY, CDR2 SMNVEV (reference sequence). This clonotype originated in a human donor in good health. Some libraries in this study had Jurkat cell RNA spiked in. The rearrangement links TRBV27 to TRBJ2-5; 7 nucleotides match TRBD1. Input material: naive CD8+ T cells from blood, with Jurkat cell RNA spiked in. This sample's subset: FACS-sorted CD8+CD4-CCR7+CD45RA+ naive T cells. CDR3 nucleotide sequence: TGTGCCAGCGGGACAGATCTCAAAGAGACCCAGTACTTC. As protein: CASGTDLKETQYF.